This T cell receptor (beta chain) was observed in a study of blood T cell repertoires in COVID-19. Per the original data handling: Amplification with reference gene primers provided the estimates of nucleated cell counts. Some clones are missing from TCRdb's copy, which holds only in-frame ones; the method was immunoSEQ multiplex PCR. The V and J calls and clone size are taken from that table; D and trimming were inferred from the DNA. The repertoire has under 200,000 clones, roughly 85% of them found once; the top ten carry around 5.2%. This clone was seen only once. The source of this sequence is a woman aged 25 to 39 with acute or convalescent COVID-19. Sequenced material: peripheral blood.

DNA for the CDR3: TGCAGCGTTGAGGGGACACTCTACGAGCAGTACTTC. Its translation: CSVEGTLYEQYF. The chain combines TRBV29-1 with TRBJ2-7; tentative D call: TRBD1 (6 bases). Trimming pared 3 bases from V and 3 bases from J, leaving 9 bases between. The CDR3 extends over 12 amino acids. The germline CDR1 and CDR2 sequences are SQVTM and ANQGSEA.